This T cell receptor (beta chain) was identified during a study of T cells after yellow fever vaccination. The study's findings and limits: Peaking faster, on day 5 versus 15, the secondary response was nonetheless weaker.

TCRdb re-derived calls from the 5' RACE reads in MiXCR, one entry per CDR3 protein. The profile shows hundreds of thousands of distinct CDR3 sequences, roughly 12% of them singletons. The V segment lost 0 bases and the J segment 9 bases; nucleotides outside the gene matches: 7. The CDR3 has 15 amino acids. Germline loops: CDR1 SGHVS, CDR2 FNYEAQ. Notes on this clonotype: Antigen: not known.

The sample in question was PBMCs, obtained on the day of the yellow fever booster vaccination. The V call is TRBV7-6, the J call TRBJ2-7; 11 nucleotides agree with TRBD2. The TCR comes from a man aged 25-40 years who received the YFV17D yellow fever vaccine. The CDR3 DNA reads TGTGCCAGCAGCTTAGCTCTGACTAGCGGGAAGGCGCAGTACTTC. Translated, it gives CASSLALTSGKAQYF. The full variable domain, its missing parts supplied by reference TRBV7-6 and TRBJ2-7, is GAGVSQSPRYKVTKRGQDVALRCDPISGHVSLYWYRQALGQGPEFLTYFNYEAQQDKSGLPNDRFSAERPEGSISTLTIQRTEQRDSAMYRCASSLALTSGKAQYFGPGTRLTVT.